Listed below are T cell receptor beta chains from one sample, sequenced in a study of PD-1 blockade in classical Hodgkin lymphoma. Method: immunoSEQ multiplex PCR; TCRdb's copy keeps in-frame clones and lacks some. The sample yields about 34,000 clones, over 65% seen once. This material consisted of peripheral blood mononuclear cells (PBMCs), taken before the second cycle of nivolumab. The source of these receptors is a human donor with classical Hodgkin lymphoma. Both conserved end residues are part of each CDR3. D genes are given only for firm matches. Where a row states a size, it is once, few, many or the class of an expanded clone; other rows omit it.

TRBV5-1	TRBJ2-6	.	.	CASSLANSGANVLTF	TGCGCCAGCAGCTTGGCCAACTCTGGGGCCAACGTCCTGACTTTC
TRBV10-2	TRBJ2-3	few	.	CASSGGRGATDTQYF	TGCGCCAGCAGTGGGGGCAGGGGCGCCACAGATACGCAGTATTTT
TRBV7-9	TRBJ1-2	.	.	CASGKGIYGYTF	TGTGCCAGCGGTAAGGGCATCTATGGCTACACCTTC
TRBV14	TRBJ1-4	.	.	CASTVQASKDEKLFF	TGTGCCAGCACCGTACAGGCAAGTAAAGATGAAAAACTGTTTTTT
TRBV2	TRBJ2-7	.	.	CASRPMYGLDKAYEQYF	TGTGCCAGCAGACCGATGTACGGACTGGACAAAGCCTACGAGCAGTACTTC
TRBV6-1	TRBJ2-7	.	TRBD2	CTSSRTSGGHEQYF	TGTACCAGCAGTAGGACTAGCGGGGGCCACGAGCAGTACTTC
TRBV4-2	TRBJ2-4	.	TRBD2	CASSQAGEGEGKNIQYF	TGTGCCAGCAGCCAAGCCGGGGAGGGAGAGGGGAAAAACATTCAGTACTTC
TRBV19	TRBJ1-2	few	TRBD1	CASSPDRAEGSNSGYTF	TGTGCCAGTAGTCCCGACAGGGCAGAGGGAAGCAACTCTGGCTACACCTTC
TRBV9	TRBJ1-4	.	.	CASSVSGSNEKLFF	TGTGCCAGCAGCGTCAGCGGGTCGAATGAAAAACTGTTTTTT
TRBV18	TRBJ2-3	.	.	CASSPSDRIGQYF	TGTGCCAGCTCGCCCTCCGACAGGATTGGGCAGTATTTT